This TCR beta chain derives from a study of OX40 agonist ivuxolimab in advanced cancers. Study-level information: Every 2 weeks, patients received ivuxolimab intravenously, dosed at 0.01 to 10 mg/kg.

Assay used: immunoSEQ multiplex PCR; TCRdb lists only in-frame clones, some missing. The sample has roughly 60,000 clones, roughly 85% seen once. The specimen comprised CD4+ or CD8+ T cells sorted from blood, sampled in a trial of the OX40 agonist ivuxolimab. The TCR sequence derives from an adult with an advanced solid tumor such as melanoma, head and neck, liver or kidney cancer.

The CDR3 nucleotides read TGTGCCAGCAGTGAAGGCCTTGGAGGGACAGATACGCAGTATTTT. Protein: CASSEGLGGTDTQYF. This chain uses TRBV25-1 with TRBJ2-3; a weak D match, TRBD2 (6 bases). CDR3 length: 15 amino acids. Germline V lookup: CDR1 MGHDK, CDR2 SYGVNS. Between the trimmed V and J ends, which lost 2 bases and 3 bases, there was a span of 12 bases.